One and the same sample provided the 20 T cell receptor beta chains below, sequenced in a study of shared clonotypes between healthy human individuals. Only CD45RO-negative cells positively selected for CCR7 counted as naive CD8 cells, so terminally differentiated effector memory CD45RA+ cells were excluded. Using immunoSEQ multiplex PCR, the repertoire was profiled, and TCRdb retains in-frame clones only, with some absent. Of some 2 million clones listed, 85% to 95% are singletons. Sequencing was carried out using naive CD8+ T cells sorted from blood. All receptors derive from a man between 18 and 29 years old in good health.

The chain couples TRBV2 to TRBJ2-7; D unresolved. Germline V CDR1 and CDR2: SNHLY, FYNNEI. V lost 3 bases, J lost 0 bases, and 12 bases lay in between. There are 15 residues in the CDR3. The CDR3 coding sequence is TGTGCCAGCAGTGAGGAGCCGACAACCTCCTACGAGCAGTACTTC. This encodes CASSEEPTTSYEQYF. Looking up the rest from reference TRBV2 and TRBJ2-7 gives the full variable domain: EPEVTQTPSHQVTQMGQEVILRCVPISNHLYFYWYRQILGQKVEFLVSFYNNEISEKSEIFDDQFSVERPDGSNFTLKIRSTKLEDSAMYFCASSEEPTTSYEQYFGPGTRLTVT.

In regard to this clone: Distinct nucleotide sequences in the sample also encode this CDR3. The chain has TRBV5-4 and TRBJ1-1, with unresolved D. Per the germline V gene, CDR1 is SGHNT and CDR2 is YYREEE (reference sequence). V was pared by 0 bases and J by 5 bases, with 5 bases between. CDR3 length: 12 residues. The CDR3 loop reads CASSLGRTEAFF. Here the CDR3 DNA reads TGTGCCAGCAGCTTGGGGCGGACTGAAGCTTTCTTT.

This clone was counted a single time. The chain uses TRBV29-1 and TRBJ1-2; TRBD1 might be the D (5 bases). V lost 3 bases and J lost 4, with 12 bases in between. The CDR3 totals 13 residues. The germline V gene has CDR1 SQVTM and CDR2 ANQGSEA. In DNA, the CDR3 is TGCAGCGTTGATCCCGGGGGAGCCTATGGCTACACCTTC. Its translation is CSVDPGGAYGYTF.

A note on this clone: Additional DNA sequences in this sample encode the identical CDR3. The DNA of the CDR3 is TGTGCCAGCAGTTACTCGACAGGCGGTACCTACGAGCAGTACTTC. It is translated as CASSYSTGGTYEQYF. The chain recombines TRBV6-6 with TRBJ2-7, with D maybe TRBD1 (6 bases). The CDR3 covers 15 residues. The germline CDR1 and CDR2 sequences are MNHNY and SVGAGI (reference sequence). The germline V and J ends were trimmed by 0 bases and 2 bases, with 11 bases remaining between them.

The genes are TRBV7-9 and TRBJ1-4, with TRBD1 as a possible D gene (5 bases). Germline CDR1 SEHNR, CDR2 FQNEAQ (reference sequence). This CDR3 has 17 residues. Trimming left V 1 base short and J 0 bases short, with 12 bases between. CDR3 in amino acids: CASSLEGGGTTNEKLFF. The CDR3 bases are TGTGCCAGCAGCTTAGAGGGCGGGGGTACAACTAATGAAAAACTGTTTTTT.

V gene TRBV12-2 combines with J gene TRBJ1-1; the DNA was not used to check the table's D call, TRBD1. TRBV12-2 is assigned pseudogene status. CDR3 size: 16 residues. For the CDR3, the DNA is TGTGCAAGTAAACGGACAGGGGAACATAGGGACACTGAAGCTTTCTTT. Amino acid sequence: CASKRTGEHRDTEAFF.

Comments on this clone: Other nucleotide sequences from this sample produce the same CDR3. This chain joins TRBV6-5 and TRBJ2-2; 10 positions agree with TRBD1. The ends lost 4 bases at V and 5 bases at J; junction bases unmatched: 4. The germline gives CDR1 MNHEY, CDR2 SVGAGI. The CDR3 spans 15 residues. CDR3 amino acids: CASSSGTGATGELFF. CDR3 in DNA: TGTGCCAGCAGTTCCGGGACAGGGGCGACCGGGGAGCTGTTTTTT.

The V call is TRBV5-1, the J call TRBJ2-7, with D perhaps matching TRBD2 (6 bases). Germline lookup yields CDR1 SGHRS and CDR2 YFSETQ. The length of the CDR3 is 16 residues. The V gene lost 7 bases and the J gene lost 3 bases, with 23 bases spanning the gap. The CDR3 DNA reads as TGCGCCAGCGGGGATTTTAACAGCCGAGCGGGCTACGAGCAGTACTTC. It encodes CASGDFNSRAGYEQYF.

This rearrangement joins TRBV12-2 to TRBJ2-1; TRBD2 is the table's D call and was not checked against the DNA. TRBV12-2 is a pseudogene segment. This CDR3 comprises 18 residues. The CDR3 DNA is TGTGCAAGTCGCTCGGCGAACCTTGGACTAGCGAATTACAATGAGCAGTTCTTC. The encoded protein is CASRSANLGLANYNEQFF.

This clone was observed once. The genes are TRBV7-9 and TRBJ2-1; 7 positions agree with TRBD1. Unmatched junction bases numbered 9, after V lost 5 bases and J lost 2 bases. The CDR3 is made up of 16 amino acids. In germline, CDR1 is SEHNR, CDR2 FQNEAQ (reference sequence). For the CDR3, the DNA is TGTGCCAGCAGCCAGTGGACAGGCTTGACCTACAATGAGCAGTTCTTC. Translating it yields CASSQWTGLTYNEQFF.

The genes are TRBV18 and TRBJ2-7; the match to TRBD1 covers 8 bases. CDR3 length: 20 residues. The ends lost 6 bases at V and 3 bases at J; junction bases unmatched: 25. Germline values: CDR1 KGHSH, CDR2 LQKENI. The CDR3 protein is CASSPPLRISDRGRDYEQYF. DNA for the CDR3: TGTGCCAGCTCCCCTCCTCTCCGCATTTCCGACAGGGGTCGGGACTACGAGCAGTACTTC.

The J gene is TRBJ1-1, the V gene TRBV2; possible D gene TRBD1, 6 bases. Germline lookup yields CDR1 SNHLY and CDR2 FYNNEI. The CDR3 length is 17 residues. V was trimmed by 1 base and J by 8 bases, leaving 23 bases between them. CDR3 nucleotides: TGTGCCAGCAGTGAAGAACGAGGGCTCAGCAGGGGACGCGAAGCTTTCTTT. Translated: CASSEERGLSRGREAFF.

The chain recombines TRBV10-3 with TRBJ2-3; 7 bases match TRBD1. The CDR3 totals 17 residues. CDR1 and CDR2 from the germline V gene are ENHRY and SYGVKD. V was pared by 2 bases and J by 5 bases, with 13 bases of the junction left unmatched. The CDR3 coding sequence is TGTGCCATCAGTGAGCCCCCCGGGACAGTTCACGGAGATACGCAGTATTTT. This encodes CAISEPPGTVHGDTQYF.

The CDR3 coding sequence is TGTGCCACCAGGACTAGCGGGGGGAGCGAGGGGACCGGGGAGCTGTTTTTT. Its translation is CATRTSGGSEGTGELFF. V usage is TRBV2 and J usage is TRBJ2-2; the match to TRBD2 covers 14 bases. With 10 bases clipped from V and 5 bases from J, the junction kept 12 bases outside the gene matches. The CDR3 loop spans 17 amino acids. Germline-derived CDR1 and CDR2 are SNHLY and FYNNEI. Combining the CDR3 with reference TRBV2 and TRBJ2-2 gives the whole variable domain EPEVTQTPSHQVTQMGQEVILRCVPISNHLYFYWYRQILGQKVEFLVSFYNNEISEKSEIFDDQFSVERPDGSNFTLKIRSTKLEDSAMYFCATRTSGGSEGTGELFFGEGSRLTVL.

The rearrangement joins TRBV4-3 to TRBJ1-2; 7 positions match TRBD1. The germline V gene has CDR1 LGHNA and CDR2 YSLEER. V shed 5 bases, J shed 2 bases, and the junction held 8 bases outside the gene matches. The CDR3 runs to 15 residues. The CDR3 loop is CASSSTLTGNYGYTF. For the CDR3, the DNA is TGCGCCAGCAGCTCTACCCTGACAGGGAACTATGGCTACACCTTC.

This chain joins TRBV14 and TRBJ2-3; D call uncertain. This CDR3 comprises 14 residues. CDR1 is SGHDN, CDR2 FVKESK, per germline. Deletions cut 2 bases from V and 0 bases from J, with 6 bases between. In DNA, the CDR3 is TGTGCCAGCAGCCAAACCCCTAGCACAGATACGCAGTATTTT. Translation: CASSQTPSTDTQYF.

This sequence joins TRBV5-1 and TRBJ1-1, with D unclear. CDR1 and CDR2 (germline): SGHRS, YFSETQ. V lost 1 base and J lost 0, with 4 bases in between. This CDR3 is built from 13 residues. The CDR3 loop reads CASSLIVNTEAFF. DNA of the CDR3: TGCGCCAGCAGCTTGATTGTGAACACTGAAGCTTTCTTT.

This clone is a singleton in its sample. The rearrangement uses TRBV2 and TRBJ2-1, with 14 bases fitting TRBD2. J lost 8 bases, V lost 6 bases, and 6 bases had no gene match. Germline values: CDR1 SNHLY, CDR2 FYNNEI. The CDR3 covers 15 residues. The CDR3 bases are TGTGCCAGCAGGGGAGGACTAGCGGGAGGATATGAGCAGTTCTTC. This encodes CASRGGLAGGYEQFF.

The V and J genes are TRBV28 and TRBJ2-5; D gene ambiguous. Germline V gives CDR1 MDHEN, CDR2 SYDVKM. CDR3 length equals 14 residues. V was cut by 5 bases and J by 1 base, with 11 bases left in between. The CDR3 DNA reads TGTGCCAGCAGTCCCCACACCCTCCAAGAGACCCAGTACTTC. This codes for CASSPHTLQETQYF.

This chain links TRBV5-4 with TRBJ2-7; 8 bases are shared with TRBD1. Germline lookup yields CDR1 SGHNT and CDR2 YYREEE (reference sequence). The CDR3 loop spans 12 amino acids. V gave up 4 bases and J gave up 10 bases; unmatched junction bases: 7. CDR3 in DNA: TGTGCCAGCAGCCCTGGACAGGGATTACAGTACTTC. Amino acid sequence: CASSPGQGLQYF.